The source of this TCR beta chain is a study of neoadjuvant anti-PD-1 for oral cavity cancer. Study at large: Non-progressing patients received a fourth nivolumab dose near day 43, then surgery on days 50-56.

The time point here: after neoadjuvant nivolumab, at surgical resection. TCRdb keeps only in-frame clones here, not all; method: immunoSEQ multiplex PCR. The table lists about 10,000 clones, more than 55% of them singletons, with approximately 7.8% in the top ten. Deletions cut 2 bases from V and 4 bases from J, with 6 bases between. The CDR3 has 12 amino acids. CDR1 and CDR2 from the germline V gene are SGHNT and YYREEE (reference sequence). The receptor was derived from a person aged 40-85 years with oral cavity squamous cell carcinoma. Sample: tumor tissue, taken after nivolumab (anti-PD-1) treatment. V and J are TRBV5-4 and TRBJ1-1; D gene uncertain. The CDR3: CASSLPSTEAFF. The CDR3 DNA follows: TGTGCCAGCAGCTTACCGTCCACTGAAGCTTTCTTT.